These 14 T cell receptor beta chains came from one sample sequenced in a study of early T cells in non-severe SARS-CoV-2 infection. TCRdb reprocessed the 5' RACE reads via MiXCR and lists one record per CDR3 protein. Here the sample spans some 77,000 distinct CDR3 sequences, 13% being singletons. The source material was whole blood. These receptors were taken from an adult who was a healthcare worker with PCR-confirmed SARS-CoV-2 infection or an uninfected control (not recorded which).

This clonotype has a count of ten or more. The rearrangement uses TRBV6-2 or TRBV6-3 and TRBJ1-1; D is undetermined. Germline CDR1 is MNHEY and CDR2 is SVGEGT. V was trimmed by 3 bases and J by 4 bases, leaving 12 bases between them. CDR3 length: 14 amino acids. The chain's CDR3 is CASSYVAAATEAFF. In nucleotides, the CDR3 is TGTGCCAGCAGTTATGTGGCGGCCGCCACTGAAGCTTTCTTT.

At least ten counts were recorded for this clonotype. The DNA of the CDR3 is TGTGCCAGCAGCTTGGAAATTCCAGGGCAGATGAACACTGAAGCTTTCTTT. This codes for CASSLEIPGQMNTEAFF. The chain carries TRBV5-5 and TRBJ1-1; TRBD1 might be the D (5 bases). Germline loops: CDR1 SGHKS, CDR2 YYEKEE (reference sequence). The CDR3 totals 17 residues. The V end was cut by 0 bases, the J end by 0 bases, with 15 bases between.

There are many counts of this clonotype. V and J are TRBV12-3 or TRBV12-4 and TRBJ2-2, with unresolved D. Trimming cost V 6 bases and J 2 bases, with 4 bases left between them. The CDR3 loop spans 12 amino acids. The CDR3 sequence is CASRDNTGELFF. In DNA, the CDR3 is TGTGCCAGCAGAGATAACACCGGGGAGCTGTTTTTT.

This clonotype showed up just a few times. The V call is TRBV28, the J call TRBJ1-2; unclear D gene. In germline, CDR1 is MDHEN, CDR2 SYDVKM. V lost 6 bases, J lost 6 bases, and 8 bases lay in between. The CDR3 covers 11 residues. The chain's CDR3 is CASSTYNGYTF. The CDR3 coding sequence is TGTGCCAGCAGCACTTATAATGGCTACACCTTC.

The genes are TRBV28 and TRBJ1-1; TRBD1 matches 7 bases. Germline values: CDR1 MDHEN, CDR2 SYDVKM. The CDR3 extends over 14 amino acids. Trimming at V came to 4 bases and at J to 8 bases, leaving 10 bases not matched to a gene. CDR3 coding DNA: TGTGCCAGCAGTTCAACAGGGGAGGAACGAGAAGCTTTCTTT. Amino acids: CASSSTGEEREAFF.

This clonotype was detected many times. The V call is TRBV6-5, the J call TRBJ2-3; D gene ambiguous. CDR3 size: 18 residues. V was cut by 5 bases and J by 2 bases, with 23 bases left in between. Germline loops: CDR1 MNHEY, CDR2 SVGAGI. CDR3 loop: CASSPRPPHYRNTDTQYF. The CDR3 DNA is TGTGCCAGCAGTCCCCGACCGCCCCATTACCGGAACACAGATACGCAGTATTTT.

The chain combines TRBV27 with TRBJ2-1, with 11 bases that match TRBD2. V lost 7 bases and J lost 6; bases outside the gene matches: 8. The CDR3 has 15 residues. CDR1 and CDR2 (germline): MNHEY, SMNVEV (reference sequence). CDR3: CASTQLAGVSNEQFF. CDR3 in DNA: TGTGCCAGCACCCAACTAGCGGGAGTTAGCAATGAGCAGTTCTTC.

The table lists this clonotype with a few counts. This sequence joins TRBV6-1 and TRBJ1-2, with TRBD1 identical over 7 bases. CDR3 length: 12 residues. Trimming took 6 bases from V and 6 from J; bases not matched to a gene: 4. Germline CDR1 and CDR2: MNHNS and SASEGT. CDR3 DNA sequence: TGTGCCAGCAGCCCCAGGGGGGATGGCTACACCTTC. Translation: CASSPRGDGYTF.

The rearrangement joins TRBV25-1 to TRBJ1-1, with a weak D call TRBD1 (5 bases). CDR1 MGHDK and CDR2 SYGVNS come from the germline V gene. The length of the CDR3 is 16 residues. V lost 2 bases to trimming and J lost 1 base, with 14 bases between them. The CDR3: CASSEGIGQGNTEAFF. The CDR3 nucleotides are TGTGCCAGCAGTGAAGGTATCGGGCAGGGGAACACTGAAGCTTTCTTT.

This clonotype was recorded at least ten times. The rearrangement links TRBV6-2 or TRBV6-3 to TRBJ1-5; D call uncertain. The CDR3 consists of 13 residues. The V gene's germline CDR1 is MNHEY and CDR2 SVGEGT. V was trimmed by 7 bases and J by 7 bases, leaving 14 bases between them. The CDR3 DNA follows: TGTGCCAGCACCGTAACCCCCCTGCAGCCCCAGCATTTT. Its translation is CASTVTPLQPQHF.

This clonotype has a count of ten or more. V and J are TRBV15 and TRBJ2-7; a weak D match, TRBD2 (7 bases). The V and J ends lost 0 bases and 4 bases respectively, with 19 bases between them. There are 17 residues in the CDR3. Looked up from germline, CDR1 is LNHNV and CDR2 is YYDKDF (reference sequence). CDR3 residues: CATSRDFAGAANYEQYF. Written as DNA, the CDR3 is TGTGCCACCAGCAGAGACTTTGCGGGGGCCGCGAATTACGAGCAGTACTTC.

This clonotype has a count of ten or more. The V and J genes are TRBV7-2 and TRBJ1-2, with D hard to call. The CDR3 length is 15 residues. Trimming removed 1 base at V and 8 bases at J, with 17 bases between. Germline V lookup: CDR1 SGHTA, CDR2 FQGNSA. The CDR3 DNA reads TGTGCCAGCAGCTTAGTAAAATCATGGACCGGAGGCTACACCTTC. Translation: CASSLVKSWTGGYTF.

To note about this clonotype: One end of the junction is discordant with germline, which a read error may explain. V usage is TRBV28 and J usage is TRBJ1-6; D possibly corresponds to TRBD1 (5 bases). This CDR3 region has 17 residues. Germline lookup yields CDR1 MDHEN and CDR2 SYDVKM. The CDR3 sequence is CTSSSGRQPTYNSPLHF. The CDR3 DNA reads TGTACCAGCAGCTCGGGAAGACAGCCCACGTATAATTCACCCCTCCACTTT.

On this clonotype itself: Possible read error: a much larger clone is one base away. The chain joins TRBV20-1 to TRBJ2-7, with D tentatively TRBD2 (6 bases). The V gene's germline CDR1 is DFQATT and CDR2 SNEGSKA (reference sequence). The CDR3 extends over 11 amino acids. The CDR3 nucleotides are TGCAGTGCTAAGCGGGCGGACGAGCAGCACTTC. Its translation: CSAKRADEQHF.